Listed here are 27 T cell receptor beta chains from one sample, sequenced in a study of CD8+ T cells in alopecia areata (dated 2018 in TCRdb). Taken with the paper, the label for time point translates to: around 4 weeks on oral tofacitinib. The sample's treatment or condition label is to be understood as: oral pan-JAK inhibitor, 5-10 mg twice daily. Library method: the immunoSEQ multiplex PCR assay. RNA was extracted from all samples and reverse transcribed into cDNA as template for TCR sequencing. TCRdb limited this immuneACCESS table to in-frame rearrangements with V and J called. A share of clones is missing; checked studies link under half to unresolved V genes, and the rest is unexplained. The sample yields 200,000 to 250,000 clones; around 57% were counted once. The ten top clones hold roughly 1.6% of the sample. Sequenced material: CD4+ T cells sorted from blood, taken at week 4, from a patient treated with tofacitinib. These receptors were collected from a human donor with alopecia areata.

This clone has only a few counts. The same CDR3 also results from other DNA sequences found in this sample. DNA of the CDR3: TGCGCCAGCAGCTTAGGAGATACGCAGTATTTT. Translation: CASSLGDTQYF. The chain uses TRBV5-1 and TRBJ2-3, with D uncertain. The CDR3 contains 11 residues. The germline gives CDR1 SGHRS, CDR2 YFSETQ. Deletions cut 2 bases from V and 5 bases from J, with 3 bases between.

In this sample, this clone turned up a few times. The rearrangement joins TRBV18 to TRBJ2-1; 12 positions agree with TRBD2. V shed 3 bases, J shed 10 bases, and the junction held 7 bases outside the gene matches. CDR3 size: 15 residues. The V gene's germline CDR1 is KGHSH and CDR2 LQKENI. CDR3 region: CASSPTSGGTEEQFF. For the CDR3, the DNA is TGTGCCAGCTCACCGACTAGCGGGGGTACTGAAGAGCAGTTCTTC.

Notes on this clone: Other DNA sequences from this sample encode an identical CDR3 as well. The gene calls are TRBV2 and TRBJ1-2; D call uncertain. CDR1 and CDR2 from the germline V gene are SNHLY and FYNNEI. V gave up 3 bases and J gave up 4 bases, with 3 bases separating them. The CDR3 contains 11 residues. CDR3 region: CASSETYGYTF. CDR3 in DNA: TGTGCCAGCAGTGAGACCTATGGCTACACCTTC.

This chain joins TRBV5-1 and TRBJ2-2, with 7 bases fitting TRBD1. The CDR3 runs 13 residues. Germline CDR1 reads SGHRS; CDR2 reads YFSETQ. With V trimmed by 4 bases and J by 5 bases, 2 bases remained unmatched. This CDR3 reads CASSLQGTGELFF. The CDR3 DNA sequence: TGCGCCAGCAGCCTACAGGGGACCGGGGAGCTGTTTTTT.

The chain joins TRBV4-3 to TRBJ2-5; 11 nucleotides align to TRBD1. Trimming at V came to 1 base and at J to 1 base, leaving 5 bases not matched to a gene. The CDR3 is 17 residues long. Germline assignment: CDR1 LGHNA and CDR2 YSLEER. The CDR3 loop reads CASSQGPGTGGQETQYF. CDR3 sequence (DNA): TGCGCCAGCAGCCAAGGTCCCGGGACAGGGGGCCAAGAGACCCAGTACTTC.

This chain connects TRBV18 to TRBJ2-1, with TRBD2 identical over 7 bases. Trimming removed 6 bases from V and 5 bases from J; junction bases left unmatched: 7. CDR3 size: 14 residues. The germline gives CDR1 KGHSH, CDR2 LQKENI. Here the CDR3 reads CASSPGLGNNEQFF. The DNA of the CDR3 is TGTGCCAGCTCGCCTGGACTAGGTAACAATGAGCAGTTCTTC. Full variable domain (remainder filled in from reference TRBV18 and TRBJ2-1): NAGVMQNPRHLVRRRGQEARLRCSPMKGHSHVYWYRQLPEEGLKFMVYLQKENIIDESGMPKERFSAEFPKEGPSILRIQQVVRGDSAAYFCASSPGLGNNEQFFGPGTRLTVL.

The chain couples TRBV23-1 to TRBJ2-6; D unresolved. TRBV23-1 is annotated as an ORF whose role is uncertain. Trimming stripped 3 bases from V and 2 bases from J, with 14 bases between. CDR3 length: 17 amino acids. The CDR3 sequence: CASSHPFSRPGANVLTF. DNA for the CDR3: TGCGCCAGCAGTCACCCCTTTTCTCGACCTGGGGCCAACGTCCTGACTTTC.

CDR3 protein: CASSPTTDTQYF. The CDR3 nucleotides read TGTGCCAGCAGCCCAACTACAGATACGCAGTATTTT. The rearrangement joins TRBV7-9 to TRBJ2-3; D gene unclear. Germline CDR1 SEHNR, CDR2 FQNEAQ (reference sequence). Trimming removed 5 bases from V and 3 bases from J, with 6 bases in between. The CDR3 sequence is 12 residues long.

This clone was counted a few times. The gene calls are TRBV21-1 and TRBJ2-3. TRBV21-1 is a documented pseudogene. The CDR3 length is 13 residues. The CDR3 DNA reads TGTGCCAGCAGCAAAGGACGCACAGATACGCAGTATTTT. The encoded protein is CASSKGRTDTQYF.

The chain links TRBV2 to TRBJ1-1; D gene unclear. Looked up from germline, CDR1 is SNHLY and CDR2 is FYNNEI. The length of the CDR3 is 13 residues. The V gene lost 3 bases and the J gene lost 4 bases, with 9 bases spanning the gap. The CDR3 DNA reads TGTGCCAGCAGTGATGTTGGAAGCACTGAAGCTTTCTTT. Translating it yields CASSDVGSTEAFF.

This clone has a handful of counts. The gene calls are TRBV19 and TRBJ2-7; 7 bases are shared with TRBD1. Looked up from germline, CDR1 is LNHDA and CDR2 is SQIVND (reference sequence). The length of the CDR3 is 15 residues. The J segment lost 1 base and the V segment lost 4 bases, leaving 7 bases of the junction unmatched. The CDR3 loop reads CASSTRQGTSYEQYF. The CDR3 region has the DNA TGTGCCAGTAGTACGCGACAGGGTACATCCTACGAGCAGTACTTC. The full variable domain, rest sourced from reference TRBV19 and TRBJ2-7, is DGGITQSPKYLFRKEGQNVTLSCEQNLNHDAMYWYRQDPGQGLRLIYYSQIVNDFQKGDIAEGYSVSREKKESFPLTVTSAQKNPTAFYLCASSTRQGTSYEQYFGPGTRLTVT.

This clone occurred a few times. The CDR3, as DNA: TGTGCCAGCAGCTCGGGACTAGCGGCAGATACGCAGTATTTT. Protein: CASSSGLAADTQYF. The J gene is TRBJ2-3, the V gene TRBV7-2, with TRBD2 matching over 11 bases. CDR3 length equals 14 residues. The J segment lost 4 bases and the V segment lost 4 bases, leaving 1 base of the junction unmatched. CDR1 is SGHTA, CDR2 FQGNSA, per germline.

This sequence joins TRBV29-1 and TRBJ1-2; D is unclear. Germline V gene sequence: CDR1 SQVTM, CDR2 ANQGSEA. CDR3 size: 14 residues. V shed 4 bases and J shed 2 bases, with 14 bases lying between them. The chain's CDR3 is CSVVPRAGNYGYTF. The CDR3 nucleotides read TGCAGCGTTGTCCCGCGGGCGGGAAACTATGGCTACACCTTC.

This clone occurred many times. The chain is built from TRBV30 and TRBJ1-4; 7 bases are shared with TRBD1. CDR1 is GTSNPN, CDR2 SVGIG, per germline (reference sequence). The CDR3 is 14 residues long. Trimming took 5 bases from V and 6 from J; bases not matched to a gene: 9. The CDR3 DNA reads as TGTGCCTGGTCGCAGGGGGTGGTCGATGAAAAACTGTTTTTT. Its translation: CAWSQGVVDEKLFF.

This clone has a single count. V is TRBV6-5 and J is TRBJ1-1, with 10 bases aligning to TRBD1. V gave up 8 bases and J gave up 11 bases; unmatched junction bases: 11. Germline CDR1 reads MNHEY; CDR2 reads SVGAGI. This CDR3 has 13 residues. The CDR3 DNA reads TGTGCCAGCTGGGACAGGGGTGTTCGGAAGGCTTTCTTT. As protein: CASWDRGVRKAFF.

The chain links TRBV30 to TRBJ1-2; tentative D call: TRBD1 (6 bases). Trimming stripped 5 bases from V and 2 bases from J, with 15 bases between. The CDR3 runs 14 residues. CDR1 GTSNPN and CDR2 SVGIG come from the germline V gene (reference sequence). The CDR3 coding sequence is TGTGCCTGGTACCGGACAGCTCCGAACTATGGCTACACCTTC. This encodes CAWYRTAPNYGYTF.

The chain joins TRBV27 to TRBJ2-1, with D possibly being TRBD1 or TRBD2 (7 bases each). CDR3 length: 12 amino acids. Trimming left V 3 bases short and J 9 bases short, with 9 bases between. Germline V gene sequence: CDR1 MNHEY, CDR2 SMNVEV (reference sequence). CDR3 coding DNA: TGTGCCAGCAGTTTCAGGGGGGGTGAGCAGTTCTTC. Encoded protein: CASSFRGGEQFF.

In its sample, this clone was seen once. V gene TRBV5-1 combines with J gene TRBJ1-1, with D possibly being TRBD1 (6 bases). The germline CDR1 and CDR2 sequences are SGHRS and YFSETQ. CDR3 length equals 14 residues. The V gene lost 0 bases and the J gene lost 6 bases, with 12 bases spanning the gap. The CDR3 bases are TGCGCCAGCAGCTTGGAGGACAGAAGGTCTGAAGCTTTCTTT. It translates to CASSLEDRRSEAFF. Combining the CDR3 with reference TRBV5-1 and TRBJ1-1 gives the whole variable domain KAGVTQTPRYLIKTRGQQVTLSCSPISGHRSVSWYQQTPGQGLQFLFEYFSETQRNKGNFPGRFSGRQFSNSRSEMNVSTLELGDSALYLCASSLEDRRSEAFFGQGTRLTVV.

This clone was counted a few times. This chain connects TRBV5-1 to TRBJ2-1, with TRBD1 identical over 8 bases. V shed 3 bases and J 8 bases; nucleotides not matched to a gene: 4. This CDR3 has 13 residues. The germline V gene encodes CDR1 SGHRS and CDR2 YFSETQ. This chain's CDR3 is CASSWTGSHEQFF. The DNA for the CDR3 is TGCGCCAGCAGCTGGACAGGGTCTCATGAGCAGTTCTTC.

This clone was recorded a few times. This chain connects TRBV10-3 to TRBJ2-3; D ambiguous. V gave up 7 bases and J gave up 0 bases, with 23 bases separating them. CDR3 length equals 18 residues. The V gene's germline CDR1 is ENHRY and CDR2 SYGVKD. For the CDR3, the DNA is TGTGCCATCAAGGGTGTTGCAGGTTCGGAGACTAGCACAGATACGCAGTATTTT. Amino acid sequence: CAIKGVAGSETSTDTQYF.

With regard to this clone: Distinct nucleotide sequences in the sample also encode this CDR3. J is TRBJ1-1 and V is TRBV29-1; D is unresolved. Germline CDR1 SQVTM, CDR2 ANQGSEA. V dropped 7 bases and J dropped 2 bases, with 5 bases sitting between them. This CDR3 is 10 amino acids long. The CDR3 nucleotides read TGCAGCGCCTTAAACACTGAAGCTTTCTTT. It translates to CSALNTEAFF.

The CDR3 reads CASSLQGESGYTF. CDR3 DNA: TGTGCCAGCAGCCTACAGGGGGAGAGTGGCTACACCTTC. The V call is TRBV7-2, the J call TRBJ1-2; 8 bases are shared with TRBD1. This CDR3 is 13 amino acids long. J was trimmed by 7 bases and V by 5 bases; bases with no gene match: 6. Germline loops: CDR1 SGHTA, CDR2 FQGNSA.

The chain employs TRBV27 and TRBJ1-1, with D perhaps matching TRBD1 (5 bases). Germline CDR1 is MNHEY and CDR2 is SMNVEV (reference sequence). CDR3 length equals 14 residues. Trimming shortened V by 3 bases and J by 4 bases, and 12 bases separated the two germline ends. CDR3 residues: CASSFRVPLTEAFF. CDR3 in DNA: TGTGCCAGCAGTTTCAGGGTTCCCCTCACTGAAGCTTTCTTT.

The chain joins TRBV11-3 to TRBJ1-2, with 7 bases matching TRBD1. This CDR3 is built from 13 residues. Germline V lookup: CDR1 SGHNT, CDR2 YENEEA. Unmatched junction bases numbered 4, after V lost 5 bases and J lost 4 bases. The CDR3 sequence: CASSDTGVYGYTF. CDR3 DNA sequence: TGTGCCAGCAGCGATACAGGGGTCTATGGCTACACCTTC.

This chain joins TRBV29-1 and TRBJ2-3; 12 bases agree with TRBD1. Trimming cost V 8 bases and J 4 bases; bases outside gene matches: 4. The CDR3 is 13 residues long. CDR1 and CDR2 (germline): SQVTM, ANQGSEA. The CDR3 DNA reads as TGCAGCTTCGGGACAGGGGGCCCAGATACGCAGTATTTT. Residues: CSFGTGGPDTQYF.

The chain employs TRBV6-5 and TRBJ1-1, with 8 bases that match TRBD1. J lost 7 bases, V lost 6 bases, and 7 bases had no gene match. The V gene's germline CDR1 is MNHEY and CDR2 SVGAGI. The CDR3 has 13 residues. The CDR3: CASSPRTGFEAFF. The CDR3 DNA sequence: TGTGCCAGCAGCCCTAGGACAGGGTTTGAAGCTTTCTTT.

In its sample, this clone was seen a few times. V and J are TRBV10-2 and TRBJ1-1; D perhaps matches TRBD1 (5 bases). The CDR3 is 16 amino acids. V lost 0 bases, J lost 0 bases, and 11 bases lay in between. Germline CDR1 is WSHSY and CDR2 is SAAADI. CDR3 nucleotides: TGCGCCAGCAGTGAGTCGTGGGGCCTCATGAACACTGAAGCTTTCTTT. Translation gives CASSESWGLMNTEAFF.